Following are 26 T cell receptor beta chains from one sample sequenced in a study of early T cells in non-severe SARS-CoV-2 infection. TCRdb reanalysed the 5' RACE reads using MiXCR and keeps one entry per CDR3 protein. The sample contains about 72,000 distinct CDR3 sequences, 10% of which appear only once. Material: whole blood, obtained at baseline. The receptors derive from an adult who was a healthcare worker with PCR-confirmed SARS-CoV-2 infection or an uninfected control (not recorded which).

This clonotype has just a few counts. The rearrangement uses TRBV7-3 and TRBJ2-1; TRBD2 matches 11 bases. The trim removed 5 bases at V and 4 bases at J, leaving 7 bases unmatched. Germline-derived CDR1 and CDR2 are SGHTA and FQGTGA. This CDR3 has 16 residues. CDR3 sequence (DNA): TGTGCCAGCAGCAGCACCGGGACTAGCGGATACAATGAGCAGTTCTTC. Its translation is CASSSTGTSGYNEQFF.

This clonotype was recorded many times. The chain is built from TRBV3-1 and TRBJ2-1; 12 positions agree with TRBD2. J lost 4 bases, V lost 6 bases, and 7 bases had no gene match. This CDR3 is built from 16 residues. Germline V gene sequence: CDR1 LGHDT, CDR2 YNNKEL (reference sequence). The CDR3 coding sequence is TGTGCCAGCAGAGACACTAGCGGGGGGCCTTACAATGAGCAGTTCTTC. Protein: CASRDTSGGPYNEQFF.

In regard to this clonotype: One end of the junction does not line up with germline, which may come from a read error. J is TRBJ1-1 and V is TRBV7-2; D remains unclear. Germline V gives CDR1 SGHTA, CDR2 FQGNSA. The CDR3 consists of 14 residues. The DNA for the CDR3 is TGTGTCAGCAGCCCATCTCAACTGGGCACTGAAGCTTTCTTT. Its translation: CVSSPSQLGTEAFF. The variable domain in full, with the rest retrieved from reference TRBV7-2 and TRBJ1-1, is GAGVSQSPSNKVTEKGKDVELRCDPISGHTALYWYRQSLGQGLEFLIYFQGNSAPDKSGLPSDRFSAERTGGSVSTLTIQRTQQEDSAVYLCVSSPSQLGTEAFFGQGTRLTVV.

This sequence joins TRBV10-3 and TRBJ1-5; D is unclear. Trimming left V 6 bases short and J 4 bases short, with 10 bases between. CDR3 length equals 13 residues. Germline-derived CDR1 and CDR2 are ENHRY and SYGVKD. CDR3 nucleotides: TGTGCCATCAGCGACCCGAAAAATCAGCCCCAGCATTTT. This encodes CAISDPKNQPQHF.

This clonotype was recorded many times. The V gene is TRBV7-3, the J gene TRBJ2-3, with 9 bases aligning to TRBD2. The CDR3 length is 15 residues. CDR1 SGHTA and CDR2 FQGTGA come from the germline V gene. Unmatched junction bases numbered 8, after V lost 6 bases and J lost 4 bases. The CDR3 DNA reads TGTGCCAGCAGACAAGCGGGGGGACCCCCAGATACGCAGTATTTT. Encoded protein: CASRQAGGPPDTQYF. Filled out from reference TRBV7-3 and TRBJ2-3, the complete variable domain reads GAGVSQTPSNKVTEKGKYVELRCDPISGHTALYWYRQSLGQGPEFLIYFQGTGAADDSGLPNDRFFAVRPEGSVSTLKIQRTERGDSAVYLCASRQAGGPPDTQYFGPGTRLTVL.

V usage is TRBV5-1 and J usage is TRBJ2-7, with a tentative D call TRBD2 (5 bases). Germline-derived CDR1 and CDR2 are SGHRS and YFSETQ. V shed 4 bases and J shed 1 base, with 12 bases lying between them. CDR3 length equals 14 residues. This CDR3 is CASSKDLTSYEQYF. The CDR3 DNA sequence: TGCGCCAGCAGCAAGGACTTAACATCCTACGAGCAGTACTTC. Variable domain in full (rest from reference TRBV5-1 and TRBJ2-7): KAGVTQTPRYLIKTRGQQVTLSCSPISGHRSVSWYQQTPGQGLQFLFEYFSETQRNKGNFPGRFSGRQFSNSRSEMNVSTLELGDSALYLCASSKDLTSYEQYFGPGTRLTVT.

This clonotype has just a few counts. V gene TRBV24-1 combines with J gene TRBJ2-3, with 9 bases fitting TRBD2. V lost 3 bases, J lost 4 bases, and 7 bases stayed unmatched. The germline CDR1 and CDR2 sequences are KGHDR and SFDVKD. The CDR3 extends over 16 amino acids. CDR3 amino acids: CATSDRRASGADTQYF. The CDR3 DNA is TGTGCCACCAGTGATCGCCGGGCTAGCGGGGCAGATACGCAGTATTTT.

This chain uses TRBV4-2 with TRBJ1-5; D perhaps matches TRBD1 (6 bases). There are 15 residues in the CDR3. The V and J ends lost 0 bases and 7 bases respectively, with 13 bases between them. Per germline, CDR1 LGHNA and CDR2 YNFKEQ. CDR3 region: CASSQDPRGGQPQHF. The CDR3 nucleotides read TGTGCCAGCAGCCAAGATCCCAGGGGCGGGCAGCCCCAGCATTTT.

This clonotype was recorded many times. The genes are TRBV7-3 and TRBJ2-3; D perhaps matches TRBD1 (6 bases). The CDR3 runs to 15 residues. The V gene lost 5 bases and the J gene lost 3 bases, with 15 bases spanning the gap. Germline lookup yields CDR1 SGHTA and CDR2 FQGTGA. The CDR3 spells CASSPLGAETDTQYF. CDR3 sequence (DNA): TGTGCCAGCAGCCCCCTGGGGGCCGAGACAGATACGCAGTATTTT.

This clonotype has ten or more counts. The V and J genes are TRBV6-6 and TRBJ1-5; 7 bases are shared with TRBD1. The CDR3 sequence is 14 residues long. Germline lookup yields CDR1 MNHNY and CDR2 SVGAGI (reference sequence). V shed 0 bases, J shed 4 bases, and the junction held 0 bases outside the gene matches. As DNA, the CDR3 is TGTGCCAGCAGTTACTCGACAGGGAATCAGCCCCAGCATTTT. Encoded protein: CASSYSTGNQPQHF.

This sequence joins TRBV5-1 and TRBJ1-1; maybe TRBD1 (5 bases). The CDR3 has 14 residues. CDR1 is SGHRS and CDR2 is YFSETQ in the germline V gene. V lost 4 bases to trimming and J lost 0 bases, with 10 bases between them. The CDR3 sequence: CASSVQVMNTEAFF. The DNA for the CDR3 is TGCGCCAGCAGCGTACAGGTTATGAACACTGAAGCTTTCTTT. Supplemented by reference TRBV5-1 and TRBJ1-1, the full variable domain reads KAGVTQTPRYLIKTRGQQVTLSCSPISGHRSVSWYQQTPGQGLQFLFEYFSETQRNKGNFPGRFSGRQFSNSRSEMNVSTLELGDSALYLCASSVQVMNTEAFFGQGTRLTVV.

This clonotype was seen a handful of times. The chain is built from TRBV3-1 and TRBJ2-3, with unresolved D. The length of the CDR3 is 15 residues. V dropped 1 base and J dropped 0 bases, with 8 bases sitting between them. Germline V CDR1 and CDR2: LGHDT, YNNKEL (reference sequence). DNA for the CDR3: TGTGCCAGCAGCCAAGTGTTTTCTAGCACAGATACGCAGTATTTT. Protein sequence: CASSQVFSSTDTQYF.

There are a few counts of this clonotype. The chain carries TRBV6-6 and TRBJ1-6; no definite D call. CDR1 and CDR2 from the germline V gene are MNHNY and SVGAGI (reference sequence). Trimming removed 6 bases from V and 13 bases from J, with 10 bases in between. The CDR3 extends over 11 amino acids. CDR3 coding DNA: TGTGCCAGCAGCCTTTCTACCCCCCTCCACTTT. Translating gives CASSLSTPLHF.

This clonotype was found many times. The V and J genes are TRBV7-2 and TRBJ2-3; no clear D. Germline CDR1 is SGHTA and CDR2 is FQGNSA. V was clipped by 6 bases and J by 6 bases, with 16 bases between them. This CDR3 has 14 residues. CDR3 in DNA: TGTGCCAGCAGTTATTCTGGGCGGCCCGATACGCAGTATTTT. This translates into CASSYSGRPDTQYF.

The CDR3 loop reads CSARTGEIRTGELFF. In DNA form, the CDR3 reads TGCAGTGCTAGGACAGGGGAAATTCGGACCGGGGAGCTGTTTTTT. The chain links TRBV20-1 to TRBJ2-2, with 8 bases that match TRBD1. CDR1 DFQATT and CDR2 SNEGSKA come from the germline V gene (reference sequence). The CDR3 runs 15 residues. The trim removed 3 bases at V and 5 bases at J, leaving 8 bases unmatched.

This sequence joins TRBV27 and TRBJ1-6, with TRBD1 identical over 7 bases. Looked up from germline, CDR1 is MNHEY and CDR2 is SMNVEV (reference sequence). This CDR3 comprises 19 residues. J lost 0 bases, V lost 8 bases, and 16 bases had no gene match. The CDR3 DNA reads TGTGCCAGCTCGACCGGGACAGCGTTGCTAAGCTCCTATAATTCACCCCTCCACTTT. Protein product: CASSTGTALLSSYNSPLHF.

The chain joins TRBV5-1 to TRBJ2-1; no reliable D call. Trimming left V 1 base short and J 0 bases short, with 8 bases between. This CDR3 has 15 residues. Looked up from germline, CDR1 is SGHRS and CDR2 is YFSETQ. CDR3 DNA: TGCGCCAGCAGCTTGCTGAGTATCTCCTACAATGAGCAGTTCTTC. Protein product: CASSLLSISYNEQFF.

This chain uses TRBV7-9 with TRBJ2-3; 12 bases are shared with TRBD1. V gave up 4 bases and J gave up 3 bases; unmatched junction bases: 5. Looked up from germline, CDR1 is SEHNR and CDR2 is FQNEAQ (reference sequence). The CDR3 extends over 16 amino acids. The CDR3 loop is CASSYGDRGRTDTQYF. DNA for the CDR3: TGTGCCAGCAGCTACGGGGACAGGGGGCGAACAGATACGCAGTATTTT.

Ten or more counts support this clonotype. V usage is TRBV9 and J usage is TRBJ2-3; 7 bases align to TRBD1. CDR3 size: 16 residues. Trimming removed 1 base from V and 3 bases from J; junction bases left unmatched: 8. Germline values: CDR1 SGDLS, CDR2 YYNGEE. The CDR3 DNA follows: TGTGCCAGCAGCGTATACGAGGGGGCAAAAACAGATACGCAGTATTTT. This codes for CASSVYEGAKTDTQYF. Together with reference TRBV9 and TRBJ2-3, the CDR3 gives the full variable domain: DSGVTQTPKHLITATGQRVTLRCSPRSGDLSVYWYQQSLDQGLQFLIQYYNGEERAKGNILERFSAQQFPDLHSELNLSSLELGDSALYFCASSVYEGAKTDTQYFGPGTRLTVL.

The rearrangement links TRBV20-1 to TRBJ1-1; D remains unclear. Germline values: CDR1 DFQATT, CDR2 SNEGSKA (reference sequence). The V and J ends lost 3 bases and 1 base respectively, with 12 bases between them. This CDR3 is 14 amino acids long. In DNA, the CDR3 is TGCAGTGCTAGGCCACCCGGGCGGAACACTGAAGCTTTCTTT. Protein sequence: CSARPPGRNTEAFF.

In this sample, this clonotype turned up many times. The chain uses TRBV9 and TRBJ1-3, with D perhaps TRBD1 (5 bases). The CDR3 runs to 19 residues. Germline lookup yields CDR1 SGDLS and CDR2 YYNGEE. V was trimmed by 1 base and J by 0 bases, leaving 20 bases between them. The CDR3 DNA sequence: TGTGCCAGCAGCGTATTGCCAGGGCAAGAATCTTTCTCTGGAAACACCATATATTTT. This sequence encodes CASSVLPGQESFSGNTIYF.

This chain links TRBV30 with TRBJ2-2, with a weak D call TRBD1 (6 bases). The germline V gene encodes CDR1 GTSNPN and CDR2 SVGIG (reference sequence). Trimming cost V 3 bases and J 6 bases, with 14 bases left between them. The length of the CDR3 is 14 residues. The CDR3: CAWSPGRGAGELFF. CDR3 bases: TGTGCCTGGAGCCCGGGCAGGGGAGCCGGGGAGCTGTTTTTT.

This clonotype has a handful of counts. The chain combines TRBV9 with TRBJ1-5, with 7 bases identical to TRBD1. CDR3 size: 15 residues. The trim removed 4 bases at V and 0 bases at J, leaving 4 bases unmatched. CDR1 is SGDLS and CDR2 is YYNGEE in the germline V gene. CDR3 amino acids: CASSQGDDSNQPQHF. The CDR3 bases are TGTGCCAGCAGCCAGGGGGATGATAGCAATCAGCCCCAGCATTTT. The variable domain in full, with the rest retrieved from reference TRBV9 and TRBJ1-5, is DSGVTQTPKHLITATGQRVTLRCSPRSGDLSVYWYQQSLDQGLQFLIQYYNGEERAKGNILERFSAQQFPDLHSELNLSSLELGDSALYFCASSQGDDSNQPQHFGDGTRLSIL.

There are many counts of this clonotype. The chain is built from TRBV18 and TRBJ2-3, with 10 bases fitting TRBD1. V shed 5 bases and J 4 bases; nucleotides not matched to a gene: 6. The CDR3 runs to 15 residues. Germline CDR1 is KGHSH and CDR2 is LQKENI. The CDR3 spells CASSSMTGGPDTQYF. The CDR3 region has the DNA TGTGCCAGCTCATCAATGACAGGGGGCCCAGATACGCAGTATTTT.

A few counts support this clonotype. V usage is TRBV12-3 or TRBV12-4 and J usage is TRBJ2-5; TRBD2 agrees at 11 bases. Trimming took 5 bases from V and 5 from J; bases not matched to a gene: 7. The CDR3 is 15 residues long. CDR3 amino acids: CASSLARLAGETQYF. For the CDR3, the DNA is TGTGCCAGCAGTCTCGCCCGACTAGCGGGGGAGACCCAGTACTTC.

This chain links TRBV20-1 with TRBJ2-1, with a tentative D call TRBD2 (6 bases). Trimming cost V 3 bases and J 4 bases, with 13 bases left between them. CDR3 size: 14 residues. Germline lookup yields CDR1 DFQATT and CDR2 SNEGSKA (reference sequence). DNA for the CDR3: TGCAGTGCTAGTTCGGCAGGGACTTACAATGAGCAGTTCTTC. Translated: CSASSAGTYNEQFF.